The entry below describes one TCR beta chain. Patients in Seattle were enrolled during active infection, then followed longitudinally. Looked up from germline, CDR1 is MNHEY and CDR2 is SVGAGI. The ends lost 6 bases at V and 8 bases at J; junction bases unmatched: 7. CDR3 size: 14 residues. This sample stems from a study of blood T cell repertoires in COVID-19. Some clones are missing from TCRdb's copy, which holds only in-frame ones; the method was immunoSEQ multiplex PCR. Among 100,000 to 150,000 clones listed, about 85% were seen once. The chain combines TRBV6-5 with TRBJ2-3, with 11 bases that match TRBD1. Sequencing input: peripheral blood. The receptor's source is a woman of 80 years or more with COVID-19, enrolled during active disease. The CDR3 DNA follows: TGTGCCAGCAGCCCGGGACAGGGGGTGGGTACGCAGTATTTT. Translation: CASSPGQGVGTQYF.